This TCR beta chain was sequenced in a study of shared clonotypes between healthy human individuals. Whole-study results and caveats: Richness estimates generally favored naive over memory subsets.

V shed 1 base and J 4 bases; nucleotides not matched to a gene: 5. The CDR3 has 15 amino acids. CDR1 is SGHTA, CDR2 FQGNSA, per germline. The assay was immunoSEQ multiplex PCR, and TCRdb's table has in-frame clones only and misses some. The sample contains some 2,400,000 clones, approximately 95% of which appear only once. The split of CD4+ cells yielded CD45RA+ naive and CD45RA-negative memory subsets. On this clone: Its specificity is not known.

The source of this sequence is a man between 18 and 29 years old in good health. The rearrangement uses TRBV7-2 and TRBJ2-3, with TRBD2 matching 7 bases. The sample consisted of naive CD4+ T cells sorted from blood. The sample's subset: CD45RA+ positively selected. The CDR3 is CASSLGGGPADTQYF. In DNA form, the CDR3 reads TGTGCCAGCAGCTTAGGCGGGGGTCCGGCAGATACGCAGTATTTT.